One sample yielded the 7 T cell receptor beta chains listed below, sequenced in a study of human CD8 memory T cell subsets. Libraries targeted TCR beta using 5' RACE with UMIs. TCRdb reprocessed the 5' RACE reads and reports one entry per CDR3 protein, with no DNA. The sample totals a few thousand distinct CDR3 sequences. The sample taken for sequencing was CD8+ effector memory T cells (TEM) sorted from PBMCs. As for subset: effector memory CD8 T cells, CCR7- CD45RO+ CD95+. The receptors shown here come from a human donor in good health.

Judged by frequency, this clonotype is hyperexpanded. J is TRBJ1-1 and V is TRBV20-1. Germline CDR1 and CDR2: DFQATT and SNEGSKA (reference sequence). This CDR3 has 12 residues. CDR3 protein: CSVPRAATEAFF.

This chain connects TRBV5-5 to TRBJ2-1. The germline V gene encodes CDR1 SGHKS and CDR2 YYEKEE (reference sequence). The CDR3 has 15 amino acids. CDR3 loop: CASSSPGATNNEQFF.

This clonotype counts as medium-sized by frequency. J is TRBJ2-2 and V is TRBV24-1; TCRdb outputs TRBD1, but without DNA this stays unchecked. The CDR3 has 16 amino acids. The V gene's germline CDR1 is KGHDR and CDR2 SFDVKD. This CDR3 is CATSDSDRGDTGELFF.

The chain recombines TRBV20-1 with TRBJ2-7; TCRdb outputs TRBD2, but without DNA this stays unchecked. The CDR3 runs to 11 residues. Germline V gene sequence: CDR1 DFQATT, CDR2 SNEGSKA (reference sequence). CDR3: CSAPYPYEQYF.

The V gene is TRBV4-1, the J gene TRBJ2-7; no DNA is available, so the TRBD1 call from TCRdb remains unchecked. The germline CDR1 and CDR2 sequences are MGHRA and YSYEKL. The CDR3 has 13 residues. CDR3 amino acids: CASSQATGGEQYF.

This rearrangement joins TRBV19 to TRBJ2-1; TCRdb reports TRBD2, a call that lacks DNA to check it against. Germline loops: CDR1 LNHDA, CDR2 SQIVND (reference sequence). This CDR3 is 15 amino acids long. This chain's CDR3 is CASSTGTSGRSEQFF.

This clonotype shows up as medium-sized by frequency. V usage is TRBV2 and J usage is TRBJ2-5; without DNA, the TCRdb call of TRBD1 cannot be checked. The length of the CDR3 is 17 residues. Germline lookup yields CDR1 SNHLY and CDR2 FYNNEI. The CDR3 loop reads CASSETAGTGGPETQYF.